These 31 T cell receptor beta chains were sequenced from one sample in a study of Graves' ophthalmopathy and Graves' hyperthyroidism listed by TCRdb under 2018. TCRdb shows the sequencer as Illumina HiSeq 2000. TCR beta CDR3 regions were amplified from RNA transcripts for repertoire sequencing. The first round was an RT-PCR using HTBI primers with the Qiagen OneStep RT-PCR kit, and this first round was followed by a second-round multiplex PCR, then size selection and purification. Starting from the raw public reads, TCRdb applied fastp trimming at Q25, assembled clones with MiXCR and retained in-frame beta chains. A single entry per CDR3 protein holds the most common genes and DNA from its merged rows. The sample includes 650,000 to 800,000 distinct CDR3 sequences, with roughly 41% observed a single time. Jointly, the top ten make up around 3% of the sample. Material for sequencing was peripheral blood. These receptors all come from an adult man with Graves' ophthalmopathy.

This clonotype was counted many times. The V gene is TRBV7-8, the J gene TRBJ1-1, with unresolved D. The V and J ends lost 1 base and 6 bases respectively, with 9 bases between them. This CDR3 has 13 residues. Germline CDR1 is SGHVS and CDR2 is FQNEAQ. CDR3 DNA sequence: TGTGCCAGCAGCTTAGGGGCAGCTCCTGAAGCTTTCTTT. Its translation: CASSLGAAPEAFF.

The chain is built from TRBV10-2 and TRBJ1-4, with a possible D match to TRBD1 (5 bases). The CDR3 length is 12 residues. Germline V lookup: CDR1 WSHSY, CDR2 SAAADI. With 7 bases removed from V and 12 bases from J, the gap between germline ends came to 15 bases. CDR3 protein: CASNDRGRELFF. CDR3 nucleotides: TGCGCCAGCAATGACAGAGGACGCGAACTGTTTTTT.

The chain combines TRBV20-1 with TRBJ1-2, with a possible D match to TRBD1 (6 bases). CDR1 DFQATT and CDR2 SNEGSKA come from the germline V gene (reference sequence). The V end was cut by 1 base, the J end by 3 bases, with 12 bases between. The CDR3 loop spans 14 amino acids. CDR3 residues: CSARGGAEDYGYTF. Here the CDR3 DNA reads TGCAGTGCTAGAGGGGGGGCTGAAGACTATGGCTACACCTTC.

This clonotype showed up many times. This rearrangement joins TRBV29-1 to TRBJ2-5; D may be TRBD1 or TRBD2 (6 bases each). Trimming stripped 4 bases from V and 1 base from J, with 13 bases between. In germline, CDR1 is SQVTM, CDR2 ANQGSEA. The CDR3 spans 14 residues. CDR3 loop: CSVGGARVQETQYF. Written as DNA, the CDR3 is TGCAGCGTTGGGGGGGCCAGGGTCCAAGAGACCCAGTACTTC.

The chain is built from TRBV29-1 and TRBJ1-3; possibly TRBD1 for D (6 bases). This CDR3 has 13 amino acids. Germline CDR1 SQVTM, CDR2 ANQGSEA. V lost 6 bases to trimming and J lost 0 bases, with 9 bases between them. The CDR3 nucleotides read TGCAGCGTAGTGGGGGCCTCTGGAAACACCATATATTTT. This gives the protein CSVVGASGNTIYF.

This clonotype was seen repeatedly, ten times or more. The chain links TRBV10-3 to TRBJ2-7; maybe TRBD1 (6 bases). The ends were cut back, 1 base at V and 2 bases at J, with 12 bases in the middle. Germline V gives CDR1 ENHRY, CDR2 SYGVKD. This CDR3 comprises 15 residues. In nucleotides, the CDR3 is TGTGCCATCAGTGAGTTTACAGGGAATCCCTACGAGCAGTACTTC. This gives the protein CAISEFTGNPYEQYF.

The table lists this clonotype with many counts. The genes are TRBV5-1 and TRBJ1-1; maybe TRBD1 (5 bases). Germline V gene data show CDR1 as SGHRS and CDR2 as YFSETQ. The CDR3 contains 14 residues. Trimming removed 4 bases from V and 3 bases from J, with 13 bases in between. CDR3 DNA: TGCGCCAGCAGCGGGACCGGGCGGGACACTGAAGCTTTCTTT. This gives the protein CASSGTGRDTEAFF.

This clonotype was seen many times. The chain recombines TRBV9 with TRBJ1-1; the D gene is possibly TRBD1 (5 bases). V lost 0 bases to trimming and J lost 3 bases, with 9 bases between them. Germline CDR1 is SGDLS and CDR2 is YYNGEE. CDR3 length equals 14 residues. The CDR3 DNA is TGTGCCAGCAGCGTAGGGGGCACGGACACTGAAGCTTTCTTT. Amino acid sequence: CASSVGGTDTEAFF.

The chain is built from TRBV20-1 and TRBJ2-5; 7 positions agree with TRBD1. The CDR3 length is 13 residues. V dropped 7 bases and J dropped 3; count of bases not matched to a gene: 8. The germline V gene has CDR1 DFQATT and CDR2 SNEGSKA (reference sequence). The CDR3: CSVEGTDKETQYF. The CDR3 coding sequence is TGCAGTGTTGAGGGGACAGATAAAGAGACCCAGTACTTC.

Notes on this clonotype: As the CDR3 is not closed by the conserved phenylalanine or tryptophan, this likely results from a read error. The DNA is left out, because the CDR3 cannot be placed on it with certainty; the CDR3 is given as TCRdb lists it. The rearrangement uses TRBV7-9 and TRBJ1-3. Germline V lookup: CDR1 SEHNR, CDR2 FQNEAQ (reference sequence). The CDR3 extends over 10 residues, inclusive of both ends. The CDR3 sequence: CASSPPGTSG.

For this clonotype: This may come from a read error, since a much larger clone is one base off. This chain joins TRBV29-1 and TRBJ1-2; 8 bases align to TRBD1. Looked up from germline, CDR1 is SQVTM and CDR2 is ANQGSEA. This CDR3 contains 13 residues. J lost 4 bases, V lost 6 bases, and 7 bases had no gene match. CDR3 coding DNA: TGCAGCGTCGGACAGGGCATTGGCTATGGCTACACCTTC. It specifies CSVGQGIGYGYTF.

This clonotype was observed at least ten times. The chain carries TRBV5-1 and TRBJ1-2; the D gene is possibly TRBD1 (5 bases). This CDR3 region has 15 residues. The germline V gene encodes CDR1 SGHRS and CDR2 YFSETQ. Trimming removed 3 bases at V and 4 bases at J, with 16 bases between. CDR3 DNA: TGCGCCAGCAGCTCTACGCCAGTACAGGTCTATGGCTACACCTTC. It codes for CASSSTPVQVYGYTF. Full variable domain (remainder filled in from reference TRBV5-1 and TRBJ1-2): KAGVTQTPRYLIKTRGQQVTLSCSPISGHRSVSWYQQTPGQGLQFLFEYFSETQRNKGNFPGRFSGRQFSNSRSEMNVSTLELGDSALYLCASSSTPVQVYGYTFGSGTRLTVV.

This clonotype was counted many times. The J gene is TRBJ2-7, the V gene TRBV6-6; 9 nucleotides align to TRBD1. Germline-derived CDR1 and CDR2 are MNHNY and SVGAGI (reference sequence). V lost 3 bases to trimming and J lost 5 bases; unmatched junction nucleotides: 5. The CDR3 covers 14 residues. Here the CDR3 reads CASSYMGQGDEQYF. In nucleotides, the CDR3 is TGTGCCAGCAGTTATATGGGACAGGGTGACGAGCAGTACTTC.

This clonotype was found a few times. The rearrangement links TRBV19 to TRBJ2-5; TRBD2 matches at 14 bases. The junction had 7 bases not matched to a gene; V was cut back by 3 bases and J by 4 bases. Germline V gene sequence: CDR1 LNHDA, CDR2 SQIVND (reference sequence). This CDR3 contains 17 residues. CDR3 sequence reads: CASSMVWTSGRSETQYF. Written as DNA, the CDR3 is TGTGCCAGTAGTATGGTTTGGACTAGCGGGAGGTCAGAGACCCAGTACTTC.

This clonotype was picked up a small number of times. The rearrangement links TRBV10-3 to TRBJ2-2; D possibly corresponds to TRBD1 (5 bases). The V end was cut by 10 bases, the J end by 1 base, with 13 bases between. The CDR3 runs 14 residues. The germline gives CDR1 ENHRY, CDR2 SYGVKD. This CDR3 reads CASRVRVNTGELFF. The CDR3 DNA reads as TGTGCCAGCAGGGTCAGGGTGAACACCGGGGAGCTGTTTTTT.

Regarding this clonotype: One end of the junction is discordant with germline, which a read error may explain. The V gene is TRBV10-2, the J gene TRBJ2-7; TRBD2 matches 9 bases. The germline V gene encodes CDR1 WSHSY and CDR2 SAAADI. This CDR3 comprises 17 residues. The CDR3 region is CTSSQDHLGLALYEQYF. In DNA, the CDR3 is TGCACCAGCAGCCAAGATCATCTGGGACTAGCCCTATACGAGCAGTACTTC.

This clonotype has more than one count but fewer than ten. The rearrangement joins TRBV5-8 to TRBJ2-5; 12 positions match TRBD2. This CDR3 comprises 13 residues. J gave up 5 bases and V 6 bases, and 2 bases lay outside the gene matches. CDR1 SGHTS and CDR2 YDEGEE come from the germline V gene. CDR3 coding DNA: TGTGCCAGCAACCTAGCGGGGGGGGAGACCCAGTACTTC. Its protein product is CASNLAGGETQYF.

The sample holds many counts of this clonotype. The chain uses TRBV19 and TRBJ1-2, with D perhaps TRBD1 (6 bases). The CDR3 loop spans 13 amino acids. Trimming shortened V by 6 bases and J by 5 bases, and 13 bases separated the two germline ends. The germline CDR1 and CDR2 sequences are LNHDA and SQIVND (reference sequence). CDR3 nucleotide sequence: TGTGCCAGTAGCTCCGGGACAAGTTATGGCTACACCTTC. Translated, it gives CASSSGTSYGYTF.

The table lists this clonotype with a few counts. The chain links TRBV6-7 to TRBJ1-2, with D maybe TRBD1 (6 bases). TRBV6-7 is an ORF, and what it does is uncertain. Trimming removed 6 bases at V and 0 bases at J, with 20 bases between. CDR3 size: 17 residues. The CDR3: CASRTRPTGPTNYGYTF. The CDR3 DNA reads TGTGCCAGCAGGACCCGCCCAACAGGGCCGACTAACTATGGCTACACCTTC.

The chain combines TRBV19 with TRBJ2-2; 8 bases map to TRBD1. The CDR3 length is 15 residues. V lost 2 bases, J lost 4 bases, and 3 bases stayed unmatched. Germline-derived CDR1 and CDR2 are LNHDA and SQIVND (reference sequence). CDR3: CASSIQGAPTGELFF. DNA for the CDR3: TGTGCCAGTAGTATACAGGGGGCGCCCACCGGGGAGCTGTTTTTT.

V and J are TRBV9 and TRBJ1-5, with D uncertain. Between the trimmed V and J ends, which lost 7 bases and 1 base, there was a span of 18 bases. Looked up from germline, CDR1 is SGDLS and CDR2 is YYNGEE. The CDR3 spans 16 residues. In nucleotides, the CDR3 is TGTGCCAGCTCACCACTTCCTCCCCGGAGCAATCAGCCCCAGCATTTT. This sequence encodes CASSPLPPRSNQPQHF.

This chain joins TRBV3-1 and TRBJ2-7, with 7 bases matching TRBD2. Germline assignment: CDR1 LGHDT and CDR2 YNNKEL (reference sequence). J gave up 3 bases and V 5 bases, and 10 bases lay outside the gene matches. This CDR3 is built from 15 residues. CDR3 protein: CASSGRAGLRYEQYF. The CDR3 nucleotides are TGTGCCAGCAGCGGCAGAGCGGGACTACGCTACGAGCAGTACTTC.

This clonotype was picked up many times. The chain recombines TRBV7-9 with TRBJ2-7; 9 bases fit TRBD2. Germline CDR1 is SEHNR and CDR2 is FQNEAQ (reference sequence). Trimming cost V 4 bases and J 1 base; bases outside gene matches: 5. The CDR3 has 15 amino acids. CDR3 loop: CASSSERGESYEQYF. The DNA for the CDR3 is TGTGCCAGCAGCTCAGAGCGGGGGGAGTCCTACGAGCAGTACTTC.

This sequence joins TRBV29-1 and TRBJ2-6, with TRBD1 matching 7 bases. The CDR3 is 16 amino acids. The V and J ends lost 4 bases and 0 bases, in that order; junction bases with no gene match: 6. Germline-derived CDR1 and CDR2 are SQVTM and ANQGSEA. CDR3 DNA sequence: TGCAGCGTTGGGGACAGCGTTAGCTCTGGGGCCAACGTCCTGACTTTC. It translates to CSVGDSVSSGANVLTF.

This clonotype was seen repeatedly, ten times or more. The chain has TRBV4-1 and TRBJ2-5; the match to TRBD2 covers 10 bases. This CDR3 contains 16 residues. The J segment lost 5 bases and the V segment lost 3 bases, leaving 9 bases of the junction unmatched. CDR1 and CDR2 (germline): MGHRA, YSYEKL. CDR3: CASSQGLAGVLETQYF. The DNA for the CDR3 is TGCGCCAGCAGCCAGGGGCTAGCGGGGGTGTTGGAGACCCAGTACTTC.

This clonotype came up a few times. This rearrangement joins TRBV9 to TRBJ2-5; 9 nucleotides agree with TRBD1. Per germline, CDR1 SGDLS and CDR2 YYNGEE. The V and J ends lost 0 bases and 5 bases, in that order; junction bases with no gene match: 5. The CDR3 consists of 15 residues. This chain's CDR3 is CASSVGQGVGETQYF. The CDR3 nucleotides are TGTGCCAGCAGCGTAGGACAGGGGGTGGGGGAGACCCAGTACTTC. Full variable domain (rest looked up from reference TRBV9 and TRBJ2-5): DSGVTQTPKHLITATGQRVTLRCSPRSGDLSVYWYQQSLDQGLQFLIQYYNGEERAKGNILERFSAQQFPDLHSELNLSSLELGDSALYFCASSVGQGVGETQYFGPGTRLLVL.

This clonotype was recorded at least ten times. The chain couples TRBV9 to TRBJ2-7; 7 nucleotides align to TRBD1. This CDR3 is built from 14 residues. Germline CDR1 reads SGDLS; CDR2 reads YYNGEE. V shed 5 bases and J 6 bases; nucleotides not matched to a gene: 11. The CDR3 DNA follows: TGTGCCAGCAGTGACACAGGGGAAGGGAGCGAGCAGTACTTC. Protein: CASSDTGEGSEQYF.

This clonotype has ten or more counts. A junction boundary mismatches the germline segment, possibly from a read error. CDR3 sequence reads: CASSSNRLRNSPLHF. The CDR3 region has the DNA TGTGCCAGCAGTTCAAACAGGCTCCGTAATTCACCCCTCCACTTT. The chain employs TRBV10-3 and TRBJ1-6; weak D call: TRBD1 (5 bases). Germline CDR1 is ENHRY and CDR2 is SYGVKD. The CDR3 extends over 15 amino acids.

In this sample, this clonotype turned up once. The junction departs from the called germline gene at one end, perhaps through a read error. V usage is TRBV5-6 and J usage is TRBJ1-2; 8 bases fit TRBD1. The CDR3 covers 14 residues. Per germline, CDR1 SGHDT and CDR2 YYEEEE. The CDR3 DNA is TGTGCCGGCAGCATCGGACAGGGTTGGTATGGCTACACATTC. This codes for CAGSIGQGWYGYTF.

The J gene is TRBJ2-3, the V gene TRBV29-1; possibly TRBD1 or TRBD2 for D (5 bases each). Germline V lookup: CDR1 SQVTM, CDR2 ANQGSEA. The CDR3 sequence is 13 residues long. Trimming removed 7 bases from V and 6 bases from J, with 17 bases in between. CDR3 in DNA: TGCAGCGCTCGGGACGGGGATGTGGATACGCAGTATTTT. It is translated as CSARDGDVDTQYF.

The CDR3 reads CASSRTSGAGETQYF. CDR3 nucleotide sequence: TGTGCCAGCAGCCGGACTAGCGGGGCGGGAGAGACCCAGTACTTC. V and J are TRBV9 and TRBJ2-5; 12 bases agree with TRBD2. Trimming cost V 4 bases and J 4 bases; bases outside gene matches: 5. Germline CDR1 is SGDLS and CDR2 is YYNGEE. The CDR3 runs to 15 residues.